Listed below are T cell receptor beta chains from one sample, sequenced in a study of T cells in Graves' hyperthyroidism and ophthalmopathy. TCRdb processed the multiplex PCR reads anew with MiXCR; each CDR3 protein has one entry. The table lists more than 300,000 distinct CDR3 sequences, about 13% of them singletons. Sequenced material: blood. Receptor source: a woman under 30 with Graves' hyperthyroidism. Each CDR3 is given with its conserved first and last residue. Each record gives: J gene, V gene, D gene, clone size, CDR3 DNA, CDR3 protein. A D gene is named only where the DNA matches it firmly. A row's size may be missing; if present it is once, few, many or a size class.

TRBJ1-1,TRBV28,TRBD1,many,TGTGCCACCACAGGGGAACGATTCGAGCACACTGAAGCTTTCTTT,CATTGERFEHTEAFF
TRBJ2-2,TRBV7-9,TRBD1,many,TGTGCCAGCAGCTCCGGGACAGCTGGGGGTACCGGGGAGCTGTTTTTT,CASSSGTAGGTGELFF
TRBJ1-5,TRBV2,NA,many,TGTGCCAGCAAGGCCAACTATCAGCCCCAGCATTTT,CASKANYQPQHF
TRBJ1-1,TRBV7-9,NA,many,TGTGCCAGCACCGAGGGGGGGGAGAACACTGAAGCTTTCTTT,CASTEGGENTEAFF
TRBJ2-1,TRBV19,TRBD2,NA,TGTGCCAGTAGTATTGTTAGCGGGAGTGTCGATGAGCAGTTCTTC,CASSIVSGSVDEQFF
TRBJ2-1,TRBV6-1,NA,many,TGTGCCACTCCCCACCCCCCGGAGCTTACCTACAATGAGCAGTTCTTC,CATPHPPELTYNEQFF
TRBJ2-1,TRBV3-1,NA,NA,TGTGCCAGCAGCTCCCAGGAGGGCTACATCGGTGAGCAGTTCTTC,CASSSQEGYIGEQFF
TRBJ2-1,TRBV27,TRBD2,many,TGTGCCAGCAGTTTAATGGCTAGCGGGAGTCAAAACAATGAGCAGTTCTTC,CASSLMASGSQNNEQFF
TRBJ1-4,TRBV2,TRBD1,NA,TGTGCCAGCAGTGAGTTCCAAGGGGGCGAAAGACTGTTTTTT,CASSEFQGGERLFF
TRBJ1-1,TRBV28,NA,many,TGTGCCAGCTCACCTCTGAACACTGAAGCTTTCTTT,CASSPLNTEAFF
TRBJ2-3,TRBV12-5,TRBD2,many,TGTGCTAGTGGTTTTGGAGCGGGGGAGACAGATACGCAGTATTTT,CASGFGAGETDTQYF
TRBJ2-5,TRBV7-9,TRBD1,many,TGTGCCAGCAGCTTGACAGGGTTGGGCGAGACCCAGTACTTC,CASSLTGLGETQYF
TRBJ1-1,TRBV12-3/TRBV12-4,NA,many,TGTGCCAGCACCCTCCGTGTCGGGGGGAGGGGGAACACTGAAGCTTTCTTT,CASTLRVGGRGNTEAFF
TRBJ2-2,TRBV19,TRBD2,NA,TGTGCCAGTAGTACAACCGGGACTAGCGGGAGAAGTGTGCCCGGGGAGCTGTTTTTT,CASSTTGTSGRSVPGELFF
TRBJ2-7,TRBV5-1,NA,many,TGCGCCAGCAGTGACAGCGAGTACGAGCAGTACTTC,CASSDSEYEQYF
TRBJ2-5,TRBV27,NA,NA,TGTGCCAGCAGTTTTCCGGAGGGGACCCAGTACTTC,CASSFPEGTQYF
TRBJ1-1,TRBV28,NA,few,TGTGCCAGCGGGCCGGGGCAGCCAACAATGAACACTGAAGCTTTCTTT,CASGPGQPTMNTEAFF
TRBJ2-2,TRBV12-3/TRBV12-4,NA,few,TGTGCCAGCAGTTTACGGGTAGCGGAGAACACCGGGGAGCTGTTTTTT,CASSLRVAENTGELFF
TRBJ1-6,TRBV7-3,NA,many,TGTGCCAGCAGCTTAAAAGGGGGGCAGCCTGGGTCACCCCTCCACTTT,CASSLKGGQPGSPLHF
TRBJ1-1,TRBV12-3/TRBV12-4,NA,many,TGTGCCAGCGGGTATAGGCGGGGGAACACTGAAGCTTTCTTT,CASGYRRGNTEAFF
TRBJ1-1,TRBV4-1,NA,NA,TGCGCCAGCAGCCAAGTTAGCGAGGGGAACACTGAAGCTTTCTTT,CASSQVSEGNTEAFF
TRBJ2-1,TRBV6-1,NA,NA,TGTGCCAGCATATTACAGGGAAACAATGAGCAGCTCTTC,CASILQGNNEQLF
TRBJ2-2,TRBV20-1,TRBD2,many,TGCAGTGCCCCAACAGGGACTAGCGGACTCACCGGGGAGCTGTTTTTT,CSAPTGTSGLTGELFF
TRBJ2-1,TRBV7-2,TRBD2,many,TGTGCCAGCAGCCCCACGGGACTAGCGACCAATGAGCAGTTCTTC,CASSPTGLATNEQFF
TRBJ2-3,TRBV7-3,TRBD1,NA,TGTGCCAGCAGCCCCGCCGGGACAGGGTCGCAAGATACGCAGTATTTT,CASSPAGTGSQDTQYF
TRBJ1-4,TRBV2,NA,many,TGTGCCAGCAGGCGGCGGGAAAAACTGTTTTTT,CASRRREKLFF
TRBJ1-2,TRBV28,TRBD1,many,TGTGCCAGCGGGACAGGAACCAACTATGGCTACACCTTC,CASGTGTNYGYTF
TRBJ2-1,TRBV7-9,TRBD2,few,TGTGCCAGCAGCTCGGTACTAGCGGGGGATGAGCAGTTCTTC,CASSSVLAGDEQFF
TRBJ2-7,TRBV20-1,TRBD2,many,TGCAGTGCTATGGGACTAGCGGGCATCTACGAGCAGTACTTC,CSAMGLAGIYEQYF
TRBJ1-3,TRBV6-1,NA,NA,TGTGCCAGCGAGTCCGGGGGGAGTGCCTCTGGAAACACCATATATTTT,CASESGGSASGNTIYF
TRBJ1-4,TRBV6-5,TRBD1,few,TGTGCCAGCAGTTACGGACAGGGGGAAGCTAATGAAAAACTGTTTTTT,CASSYGQGEANEKLFF
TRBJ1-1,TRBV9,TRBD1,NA,TGTGCCAGCAGCGTAGCCGGGACAGGGTACGGCACTGAAGCTTTCTTT,CASSVAGTGYGTEAFF
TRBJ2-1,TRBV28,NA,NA,TGTGCCAGCAGTTTAAGAGAAATTCTATACAATGAGCAGTTCTTC,CASSLREILYNEQFF
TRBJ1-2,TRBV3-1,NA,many,TGTGCCAGCAGTGCCCGGCAGACCTATGGCTACACCTTC,CASSARQTYGYTF
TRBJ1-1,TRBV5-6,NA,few,TGTGCCAGCAGCTCCCTCGGGAATTGGACTGGGACTGAAGCTTTCTTT,CASSSLGNWTGTEAFF
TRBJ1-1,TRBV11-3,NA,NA,TGTGCCAGCAGCACGTTGGGGGGCGAAGCTTTCTTT,CASSTLGGEAFF
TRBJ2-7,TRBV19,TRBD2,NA,TGTGCCAGTAGTATGGGACCAGCGGGAATCTACGAGCAGTACTTC,CASSMGPAGIYEQYF
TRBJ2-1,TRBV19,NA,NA,TGTGCCAGTAGTATTTCCGGGCACGTTGAGCAGTTCTTC,CASSISGHVEQFF
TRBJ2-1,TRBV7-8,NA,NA,TGTGCCAGCACCTCTTGGGACAATGAGCAGTTCTTC,CASTSWDNEQFF
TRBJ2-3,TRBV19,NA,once,TGTGCCAGTAGTGCCTTTTCCGGAGCAGCGCCCCGCACAGATACGCAGTATTTT,CASSAFSGAAPRTDTQYF
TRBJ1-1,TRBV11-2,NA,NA,TGTGCCAGCAGCCAGGACCGTTTAAGGGGGTACACTGAAGCTTTCTTT,CASSQDRLRGYTEAFF
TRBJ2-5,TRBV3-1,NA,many,TGTGCCAGCAGCCAGGGGGGAGTAGAGACCCAGTACTTC,CASSQGGVETQYF
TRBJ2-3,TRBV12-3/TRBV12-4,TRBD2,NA,TGTGCCAGCAGTTTCAGCGGGACTCTCACAGATACGCAGTATTTT,CASSFSGTLTDTQYF
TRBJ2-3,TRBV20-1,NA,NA,TGCAGTGCTAGAGCCCTAGGGGGGAGCCTCGTGGCAGATACGCAGTATTTT,CSARALGGSLVADTQYF
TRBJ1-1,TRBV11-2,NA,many,TGTGCCAGCTCCACCATGAACACTGAAGCTTTCTTT,CASSTMNTEAFF
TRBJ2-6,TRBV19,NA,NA,TGTGCCAGTACCAGGGGGACTCTCTCTGGGGCCAACGTCCTGACTTTC,CASTRGTLSGANVLTF
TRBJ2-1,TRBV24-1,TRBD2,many,TGTGCCACCAGTGATTGGGGGGGAGGGCCGGAGTTCTTC,CATSDWGGGPEFF
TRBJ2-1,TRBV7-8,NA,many,TGTGCCAGCAGCTTAGCAACCTACAATGAGCAGTTCTTC,CASSLATYNEQFF
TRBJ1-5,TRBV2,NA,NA,TGTGCCAGCAGTGGCGACCCTTGGCAGCCCCAGCATTTT,CASSGDPWQPQHF
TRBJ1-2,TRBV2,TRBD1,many,TGTGCCAGCAGTGGGGACAGGGAGTCATACGGCTACACCTTC,CASSGDRESYGYTF
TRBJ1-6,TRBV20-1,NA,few,TGCAGTGCTACCCTACAGGGTGGGCTTAATTCACCCCTCCACTTT,CSATLQGGLNSPLHF
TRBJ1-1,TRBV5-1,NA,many,TGCGCCAGCAGCCAGATTGTGAACACTGAAGCTTTCTTT,CASSQIVNTEAFF
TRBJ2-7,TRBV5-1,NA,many,TGCGCCAGCAGCCCCCAGGGACATAGGAGCTCCTACGAGCAGTACTTC,CASSPQGHRSSYEQYF
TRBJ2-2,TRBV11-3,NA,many,TGTGCCAGCAGCTTTTCTGGGATGAACACCGGGGAGCTGTTTTTT,CASSFSGMNTGELFF